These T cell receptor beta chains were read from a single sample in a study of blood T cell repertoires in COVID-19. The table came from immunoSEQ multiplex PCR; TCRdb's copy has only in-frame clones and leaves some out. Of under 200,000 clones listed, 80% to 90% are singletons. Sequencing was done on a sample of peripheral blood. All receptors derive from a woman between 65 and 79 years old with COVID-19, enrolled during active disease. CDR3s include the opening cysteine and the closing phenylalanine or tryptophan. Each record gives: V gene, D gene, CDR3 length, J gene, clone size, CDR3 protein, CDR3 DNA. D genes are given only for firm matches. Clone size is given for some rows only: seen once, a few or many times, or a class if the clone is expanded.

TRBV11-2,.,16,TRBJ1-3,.,CASSLAIGGPGNTIYF,TGTGCCAGCAGCTTAGCGATAGGAGGCCCTGGAAACACCATATATTTT
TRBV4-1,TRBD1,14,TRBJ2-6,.,CASKQGEWANVLTF,TGCGCCAGCAAACAGGGGGAATGGGCCAACGTCCTGACTTTC
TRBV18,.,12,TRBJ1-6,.,CASFGAGSPLHF,TGTGCCAGCTTTGGGGCTGGTTCACCCCTCCACTTT
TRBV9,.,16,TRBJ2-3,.,CASSVVGGGGGDTQYF,TGTGCCAGCAGCGTAGTCGGCGGCGGGGGCGGAGATACGCAGTATTTT
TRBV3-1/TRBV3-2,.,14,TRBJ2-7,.,CASSQAQGPYEQYF,TGTGCCAGCAGCCAAGCGCAGGGGCCCTACGAGCAGTACTTC
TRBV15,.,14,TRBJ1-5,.,CATSGRQAWQPQHF,TGTGCCACCAGCGGACGACAGGCATGGCAGCCCCAGCATTTT
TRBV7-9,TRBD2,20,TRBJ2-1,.,CASSTRRRTSGGAFFNEQFF,TGTGCCAGCAGCACCAGGAGGAGGACTAGCGGGGGGGCATTTTTCAATGAGCAGTTCTTC
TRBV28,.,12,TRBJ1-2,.,CAAEGRVYGYTF,TGTGCCGCGGAAGGGCGGGTCTATGGCTACACCTTC
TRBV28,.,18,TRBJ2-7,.,CASSPFVRASRSSYEQYF,TGTGCCAGCAGTCCTTTTGTGAGGGCCTCCAGGAGCTCCTACGAGCAGTACTTC
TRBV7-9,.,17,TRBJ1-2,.,CASSLVSDRTTLRGYTF,TGTGCCAGCAGCTTAGTTTCGGACAGAACGACATTGCGTGGCTACACCTTC
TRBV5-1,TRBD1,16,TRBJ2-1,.,CASNPTGGHTYNEQFF,TGCGCCAGCAATCCTACAGGGGGCCACACCTACAATGAGCAGTTCTTC
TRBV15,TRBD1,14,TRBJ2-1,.,CATSLGQSENEQFF,TGTGCCACCAGCTTGGGACAGAGCGAAAATGAGCAGTTCTTC
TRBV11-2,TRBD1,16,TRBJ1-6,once,CASSLDGQAYNSPLHF,TGTGCCAGCAGCCTCGATGGACAGGCTTATAATTCACCCCTCCACTTT
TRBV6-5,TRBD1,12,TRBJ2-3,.,CAGGEGAGGQYF,TGTGCCGGAGGAGAGGGGGCCGGAGGGCAGTATTTT
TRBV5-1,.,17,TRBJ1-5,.,CASSLVQGPRRNQPQHF,TGCGCCAGCAGCTTGGTACAGGGCCCCCGAAGAAATCAGCCCCAGCATTTT
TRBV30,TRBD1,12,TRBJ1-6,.,CAWGTDNSPLHF,TGTGCCTGGGGGACAGATAATTCACCCCTCCACTTT
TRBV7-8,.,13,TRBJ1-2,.,CASSPGRVYGYTF,TGTGCCAGCAGCCCAGGCAGGGTCTACGGCTACACCTTC
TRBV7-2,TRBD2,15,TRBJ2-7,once,CASSLVLAGGREQYF,TGTGCCAGCAGCTTAGTTTTAGCGGGGGGACGCGAGCAGTACTTC
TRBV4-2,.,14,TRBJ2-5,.,CASSQPSTQETQYF,TGTGCCAGCAGCCAACCCTCTACCCAAGAGACCCAGTACTTC
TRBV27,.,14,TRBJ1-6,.,CASSLDRGGGPLHF,TGTGCCAGCAGTTTGGACCGGGGAGGGGGGCCCCTCCACTTT
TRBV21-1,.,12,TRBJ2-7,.,CASSKTPYEQYF,TGTGCCAGCAGCAAAACTCCCTACGAGCAGTACTTC
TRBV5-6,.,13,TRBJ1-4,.,CASSAFLNEKLFF,TGTGCCAGCAGCGCCTTCCTAAATGAAAAACTGTTTTTT
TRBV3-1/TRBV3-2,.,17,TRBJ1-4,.,CASSRSTSGLANEKLFF,TGTGCCAGCAGCCGATCCACCTCAGGGCTGGCTAATGAAAAACTGTTTTTT
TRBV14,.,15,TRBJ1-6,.,CASSQDRTDNSPLHF,TGTGCCAGCAGCCAAGATCGCACAGATAATTCACCCCTCCACTTT
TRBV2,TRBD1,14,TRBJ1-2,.,CASSPTTTGYGYTF,TGTGCCAGCAGTCCAACCACGACAGGGTATGGCTACACCTTC
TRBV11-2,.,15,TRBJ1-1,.,CASSRETGKNTEAFF,TGTGCCAGCAGCCGGGAGACGGGGAAGAACACTGAAGCTTTCTTT
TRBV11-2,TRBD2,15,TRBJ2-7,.,CASSWTSGGSYEQYF,TGTGCCAGCAGCTGGACTAGCGGGGGCTCCTACGAGCAGTACTTC
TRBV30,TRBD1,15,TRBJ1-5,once,CAWSTPGQNNQPQHF,TGTGCCTGGAGTACTCCGGGACAGAACAATCAGCCCCAGCATTTT
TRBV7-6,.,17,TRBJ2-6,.,CASSSPFRESGANVLTF,TGTGCCAGCAGCTCCCCATTTAGGGAGTCTGGGGCCAACGTCCTGACTTTC
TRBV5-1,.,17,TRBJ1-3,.,CASSLALSGGSGNTIYF,TGCGCCAGCAGCTTGGCACTCTCCGGGGGATCTGGAAACACCATATATTTT
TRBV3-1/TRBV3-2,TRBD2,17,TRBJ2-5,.,CASSQDLSGGIQETQYF,TGTGCCAGCAGCCAAGATCTGAGCGGGGGGATTCAAGAGACCCAGTACTTC
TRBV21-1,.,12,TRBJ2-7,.,CASRTGPYEQYF,TGTGCCAGCCGTACAGGACCCTACGAGCAGTACTTC
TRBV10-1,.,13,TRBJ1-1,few,CASAVGLNTEAFF,TGCGCCAGCGCAGTTGGTCTGAACACTGAAGCTTTCTTT
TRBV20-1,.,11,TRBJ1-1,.,CSVLTSGGAFF,TGCAGTGTTCTCACGTCCGGAGGGGCTTTCTTT
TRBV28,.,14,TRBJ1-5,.,CASSLGQSNQPQHF,TGTGCCAGCAGTCTAGGACAGAGCAATCAGCCCCAGCATTTT